These 25 T cell receptor beta chains originate from one sample sequenced in a study of shared clonotypes between healthy human individuals. This table comes from immunoSEQ multiplex PCR, and its TCRdb copy is limited to in-frame clones, with some not included. The repertoire consists of under 850,000 clones, with 80% to 95% occurring once and the leading ten covering 24%. CD8 cells regarded as naive lacked CD45RO, were positively chosen for CCR7, and omitted terminally differentiated effector memory CD45RA+ cells. What was sequenced was naive CD8+ T cells sorted from blood. These TCRs come from a man aged 25 to 40 in good health.

This rearrangement joins TRBV4-1 to TRBJ2-3; TRBD2 aligns across 10 bases. Germline V lookup: CDR1 MGHRA, CDR2 YSYEKL. V lost 4 bases, J lost 1 base, and 8 bases stayed unmatched. This CDR3 is 17 amino acids long. CDR3 DNA: TGCGCCAGCAGCCCGTGGACTAGCGGAGAGGGCACAGATACGCAGTATTTT. It codes for CASSPWTSGEGTDTQYF.

This chain joins TRBV6-5 and TRBJ1-2, with D maybe TRBD1 (5 bases). The V gene's germline CDR1 is MNHEY and CDR2 SVGAGI. Trimming took off 10 bases at V and 0 bases at J, with 15 bases between the two ends. CDR3 size: 14 residues. In DNA, the CDR3 is TGTGCCAATACGACAGATGCCTCTAACTATGGCTACACCTTC. Amino acids: CANTTDASNYGYTF.

This chain connects TRBV19 to TRBJ2-3, with TRBD2 matching over 13 bases. Trimming removed 10 bases from V and 1 base from J; junction bases left unmatched: 11. The germline V gene encodes CDR1 LNHDA and CDR2 SQIVND (reference sequence). The CDR3 extends over 17 amino acids. CDR3 nucleotides: TGTGCCAACGACCTGGGACTAGCGGGACCCCGCACAGATACGCAGTATTTT. Residues: CANDLGLAGPRTDTQYF.

V and J are TRBV14 and TRBJ2-2; D gene ambiguous. Germline CDR1 SGHDN, CDR2 FVKESK. Between the trimmed V and J ends, which lost 4 bases and 3 bases, there was a span of 3 bases. The CDR3 has 12 amino acids. Written as DNA, the CDR3 is TGTGCCAGCAGCCCTTACACCGGGGAGCTGTTTTTT. Translation: CASSPYTGELFF.

This sequence joins TRBV28 and TRBJ1-5, with 8 bases aligning to TRBD1. The J segment lost 5 bases and the V segment lost 6 bases, leaving 6 bases of the junction unmatched. CDR1 and CDR2 from the germline V gene are MDHEN and SYDVKM. The CDR3 is 14 amino acids. CDR3 amino acids: CASSAGQGYQPQHF. In nucleotides, the CDR3 is TGTGCCAGCAGCGCCGGACAGGGCTATCAGCCCCAGCATTTT. The variable domain in full, completed from reference TRBV28 and TRBJ1-5, reads DVKVTQSSRYLVKRTGEKVFLECVQDMDHENMFWYRQDPGLGLRLIYFSYDVKMKEKGDIPEGYSVSREKKERFSLILESASTNQTSMYLCASSAGQGYQPQHFGDGTRLSIL.

This clone was counted between two and nine times. The chain recombines TRBV21-1 with TRBJ1-2; TRBD1, the D gene given by the table, was not confirmed from the DNA. TRBV21-1 is a pseudogene. The CDR3 runs to 15 residues. The CDR3 loop reads CASSNRTDLVYGYTF. The CDR3 bases are TGTGCCAGCAGCAATAGGACAGATTTGGTCTATGGCTACACCTTC.

This clone has only a few counts. The V gene is TRBV2, the J gene TRBJ2-1, with 7 nucleotides matching TRBD1. Trimming at V came to 6 bases and at J to 8 bases, leaving 7 bases not matched to a gene. The CDR3 runs to 13 residues. Germline V CDR1 and CDR2: SNHLY, FYNNEI. Here the CDR3 DNA reads TGTGCCAGCAGGTACAGGGGTAGCTATGAGCAGTTCTTC. This gives the protein CASRYRGSYEQFF.

V and J are TRBV10-3 and TRBJ2-4; D is uncertain. This CDR3 spans 15 amino acids. Germline V CDR1 and CDR2: ENHRY, SYGVKD. Trimming took off 0 bases at V and 0 bases at J, with 6 bases between the two ends. As DNA, the CDR3 is TGTGCCATCAGTGAGTCGAACCTAGCCAAAAACATTCAGTACTTC. Amino acids: CAISESNLAKNIQYF.

DNA for the CDR3: TGCAGCGTTGTTGAGACTAGCTCCTACGAGCAGTACTTC. Its protein is CSVVETSSYEQYF. The rearrangement links TRBV29-1 to TRBJ2-7; D might be TRBD2 (6 bases). V was trimmed by 4 bases and J by 0 bases, leaving 10 bases between them. This CDR3 is 13 amino acids long. CDR1 is SQVTM and CDR2 is ANQGSEA in the germline V gene.

The chain recombines TRBV11-2 with TRBJ1-1, with TRBD1 matching over 8 bases. Germline values: CDR1 SGHAT, CDR2 FQNNGV. With 3 bases clipped from V and 5 bases from J, the junction kept 8 bases outside the gene matches. The CDR3 has 15 amino acids. The CDR3 region is CASSFWGTGLTEAFF. The CDR3 DNA follows: TGTGCCAGCAGCTTCTGGGGGACAGGATTAACTGAAGCTTTCTTT.

This chain's CDR3 is CASRKGTASNEKLFF. In nucleotides, the CDR3 is TGTGCCAGCAGGAAAGGGACAGCCTCTAATGAAAAACTGTTTTTT. This chain uses TRBV27 with TRBJ1-4, with 7 nucleotides matching TRBD1. Germline loops: CDR1 MNHEY, CDR2 SMNVEV (reference sequence). The CDR3 is made up of 15 amino acids. V gave up 6 bases and J gave up 3 bases; unmatched junction bases: 7.

The V gene is TRBV7-8, the J gene TRBJ1-3; tentative D call: TRBD1 (6 bases). This CDR3 contains 19 residues. Germline V CDR1 and CDR2: SGHVS, FQNEAQ. Trimming pared 5 bases from V and 0 bases from J, leaving 23 bases between. CDR3: CASSQSRDTYVYSGNTIYF. CDR3 bases: TGTGCCAGCAGCCAAAGCCGGGACACTTACGTCTACTCTGGAAACACCATATATTTT.

The chain recombines TRBV30 with TRBJ2-7; possible D gene TRBD1, 5 bases. Deletions cut 6 bases from V and 6 bases from J, with 9 bases between. The CDR3 totals 10 residues. Germline V gene lookup returns CDR1 GTSNPN and CDR2 SVGIG (reference sequence). CDR3 residues: CACEGVEQYF. Here the CDR3 DNA reads TGTGCCTGTGAAGGGGTCGAGCAGTACTTC.

V is TRBV7-9 and J is TRBJ2-2, with D possibly TRBD1 on 6 matching bases. V was trimmed by 4 bases and J by 0 bases, leaving 12 bases between them. In germline, CDR1 is SEHNR, CDR2 FQNEAQ (reference sequence). This CDR3 comprises 16 residues. Here the CDR3 reads CASSSKDSSNTGELFF. In DNA, the CDR3 is TGTGCCAGCAGCTCCAAGGACAGCTCGAACACCGGGGAGCTGTTTTTT.

The gene calls are TRBV11-2 and TRBJ2-5, with D perhaps matching TRBD2 (6 bases). Trimming stripped 5 bases from V and 2 bases from J, with 15 bases between. This CDR3 contains 15 residues. Germline CDR1 and CDR2: SGHAT and FQNNGV. The CDR3 reads CASSLGTGVQETQYF. The CDR3 DNA reads as TGTGCCAGCAGCCTCGGGACTGGGGTACAAGAGACCCAGTACTTC. The variable domain in full, with the rest retrieved from reference TRBV11-2 and TRBJ2-5, is EAGVAQSPRYKIIEKRQSVAFWCNPISGHATLYWYQQILGQGPKLLIQFQNNGVVDDSQLPKDRFSAERLKGVDSTLKIQPAKLEDSAVYLCASSLGTGVQETQYFGPGTRLLVL.

This clone was seen only once. CDR3 region: CASNPGSGVYNEQFF. In nucleotides, the CDR3 is TGTGCCAGCAACCCGGGTAGCGGGGTTTACAATGAGCAGTTCTTC. The rearrangement links TRBV7-9 to TRBJ2-1; 8 bases are shared with TRBD2. The CDR3 runs to 15 residues. Trimming removed 7 bases from V and 4 bases from J; junction bases left unmatched: 9. Germline V lookup: CDR1 SEHNR, CDR2 FQNEAQ (reference sequence).

The J gene is TRBJ2-1, the V gene TRBV7-6, with 11 bases matching TRBD2. Unmatched junction bases numbered 12, after V lost 4 bases and J lost 7 bases. Germline V lookup: CDR1 SGHVS, CDR2 FNYEAQ. There are 17 residues in the CDR3. The CDR3 reads CASSYRKTSGSTNEQFF. The CDR3 DNA is TGTGCCAGCAGCTATCGAAAAACTAGCGGGAGTACAAATGAGCAGTTCTTC.

The chain is built from TRBV7-8 and TRBJ2-3; 8 nucleotides agree with TRBD2. Germline CDR1 SGHVS, CDR2 FQNEAQ. The CDR3 covers 16 residues. Trimming removed 2 bases from V and 2 bases from J; junction bases left unmatched: 6. Here the CDR3 reads CASSLSTSGNTDTQYF. In DNA form, the CDR3 reads TGTGCCAGCAGCTTAAGCACTAGCGGAAACACAGATACGCAGTATTTT.

The chain recombines TRBV6-6 with TRBJ2-3; maybe TRBD1 (5 bases). V lost 6 bases to trimming and J lost 5 bases, with 15 bases between them. CDR3 size: 14 residues. Germline CDR1 MNHNY, CDR2 SVGAGI (reference sequence). The DNA of the CDR3 is TGTGCCAGCAGGCCGCAGGGTCAGGAAGATACGCAGTATTTT. Translating gives CASRPQGQEDTQYF.

This chain connects TRBV6-5 to TRBJ1-4; D might be TRBD1 (5 bases). The germline V and J ends were trimmed by 0 bases and 5 bases, with 10 bases remaining between them. CDR3 length equals 15 residues. Germline V CDR1 and CDR2: MNHEY, SVGAGI. This CDR3 is CASSYSARGNEKLFF. In DNA form, the CDR3 reads TGTGCCAGCAGTTACTCGGCGAGGGGAAATGAAAAACTGTTTTTT.

The sample holds one count of this clone. This chain links TRBV19 with TRBJ2-1; a possible D gene is TRBD1 (6 bases). The V end lost 3 bases, the J end lost 7 bases, and 10 bases lay between the germline ends. CDR3 length: 13 amino acids. The V gene's germline CDR1 is LNHDA and CDR2 SQIVND (reference sequence). The CDR3, as DNA: TGTGCCAGTAGTATCCAGGGGTTAAATGAGCAGTTCTTC. It codes for CASSIQGLNEQFF.

V and J are TRBV6-1 and TRBJ1-5, with unresolved D. This CDR3 is built from 15 residues. Germline V gives CDR1 MNHNS, CDR2 SASEGT. Deletions cut 5 bases from V and 0 bases from J, with 11 bases between. Here the CDR3 reads CASSNDIYSNQPQHF. The CDR3, as DNA: TGTGCCAGCAGTAACGACATCTATAGCAATCAGCCCCAGCATTTT.

The chain joins TRBV10-2 to TRBJ2-3; D ambiguous. The length of the CDR3 is 14 residues. With 2 bases removed from V and 3 bases from J, the gap between germline ends came to 9 bases. The germline V gene has CDR1 WSHSY and CDR2 SAAADI. This CDR3 is CASSEDGHTDTQYF. The DNA of the CDR3 is TGCGCCAGCAGTGAGGATGGGCATACAGATACGCAGTATTTT.

This rearrangement joins TRBV28 to TRBJ2-7; 10 positions match TRBD2. The CDR3 has 15 amino acids. Germline trimming cut 4 bases from V and 3 bases from J; bases unmatched to any gene: 6. Looked up from germline, CDR1 is MDHEN and CDR2 is SYDVKM. As DNA, the CDR3 is TGTGCCAGCAGTTCTTTAGCGGGAGGTCTCTACGAGCAGTACTTC. It codes for CASSSLAGGLYEQYF.

On this clone: Different DNA sequences within this sample yield the same CDR3. The V call is TRBV11-2, the J call TRBJ1-3; D unclear. The germline V and J ends were trimmed by 5 bases and 3 bases, with 2 bases remaining between them. Germline CDR1 is SGHAT and CDR2 is FQNNGV. The CDR3 spans 11 residues. The CDR3: CASSLGNTIYF. The DNA for the CDR3 is TGTGCCAGCAGCCTTGGAAACACCATATATTTT.